This entry features one TCR beta chain sequence. A sample-barcoded 5' primer and a J-beta primer mix were used in a second PCR of about 7 to 12 cycles. From each sample, at least 2.5 million paired-end reads containing CDR3 were obtained. TCRdb recomputed calls from the 5' RACE reads with MiXCR, one row per CDR3 protein. Seen here are 550,000 to 650,000 distinct CDR3 sequences, about 27% observed once, and the top ten hold 3% to 4%. The length of the CDR3 is 13 residues. Trimming stripped 5 bases from V and 2 bases from J, with 10 bases between. CDR1 SQVTM and CDR2 ANQGSEA come from the germline V gene. Each sample had at least 6 million PBMCs isolated. The sample originates from a study of blood T cells in healthy people across ages. These data also formed part of another study, on T cells of mothers and their children.

The sequencing sample was made of blood. The clonotype was recovered from a boy aged 2-9 years in good health. The chain joins TRBV29-1 to TRBJ2-1; D is undetermined. The DNA for the CDR3 is TGCAGCGTTTGTTGGGAAACCTACAATGAGCAGTTCTTC. Translated: CSVCWETYNEQFF.